This T cell receptor (beta chain) derives from a study of shared clonotypes between healthy human individuals. Background on the study: Aged between 18 and 49, the donors were a couple of women and three men.

Turning to this clone: No antigen is known for it.

CDR3 length equals 14 residues. CDR1 and CDR2 from the germline V gene are SGHRS and YFSETQ. Trimming shortened V by 4 bases and J by 1 base, and 11 bases separated the two germline ends. Study-level findings and limits: Clonotypes shared by all four sorted-subset donors had higher generation probabilities than non-shared clonotypes.

Each subset's genomic DNA was shared equally among a number of immunoSEQ plates. Sorted-subset replicate PCRs used around 200 ng of genomic DNA. This amount corresponded to tens of thousands of T cell genomes. The protocol was immunoSEQ multiplex PCR, while the TCRdb copy is restricted to in-frame clones and leaves out a portion. Found here are approximately 2,300,000 clones, roughly 92% of them singletons; the top ten hold around 0.38%. The receptor's source is a man between 18 and 29 years old in good health. Some clones in this sample may be carry-over from other donors' samples. This chain joins TRBV5-1 and TRBJ1-1, with unresolved D. The specimen sequenced was naive CD4+ T cells from PBMCs. As for subset: CD45RA+ positively selected. CDR3 nucleotide sequence: TGCGCCAGCAGCATGGACGTGGGGAACACTGAAGCTTTCTTT. This translates into CASSMDVGNTEAFF.